The next 15 T cell receptor beta chains were all read from a single sample in a study of T-cell reconstitution after alpha-beta-depleted transplantation in children. Construction of the TCRbeta library involved unique molecular identifiers. Each CDR3 protein gets one entry after TCRdb re-called the PCR reads with MiXCR. Among around 340,000 distinct CDR3 sequences listed, roughly 14% were seen once. The material sequenced was PBMCs, taken from the stem cell graft. The receptors originated from a human donor who donated a stem cell graft to a child with Fanconi anemia.

This clonotype was recorded many times. CDR3 nucleotide sequence: TGCGCCAGCAGCCCGAGACTAGGGGAGACCCAGTACTTC. It yields the protein CASSPRLGETQYF. The J gene is TRBJ2-5, the V gene TRBV5-1, with D perhaps TRBD2 (6 bases). Germline CDR1 is SGHRS and CDR2 is YFSETQ. The ends were cut back, 4 bases at V and 5 bases at J, with 12 bases in the middle. The CDR3 contains 13 residues.

The gene calls are TRBV20-1 and TRBJ2-3; 7 bases match TRBD2. Germline CDR1 is DFQATT and CDR2 is SNEGSKA (reference sequence). This CDR3 is built from 15 residues. The V gene end was trimmed by 7 bases and the J gene end by 1 base; junction bases not matched to a gene: 11. CDR3 sequence (DNA): TGCAGTGTTAGGACCGCCGCGGGGGGCACAGATACGCAGTATTTT. Protein: CSVRTAAGGTDTQYF.

J is TRBJ1-2 and V is TRBV27; D is unresolved. The CDR3 covers 15 residues. Trimming cost V 0 bases and J 1 base, with 9 bases left between them. Germline V gene lookup returns CDR1 MNHEY and CDR2 SMNVEV (reference sequence). The CDR3 DNA reads TGTGCCAGCAGTTTATCTACAGCCAATAACTATGGCTACACCTTC. This translates into CASSLSTANNYGYTF.

Only a few counts were recorded for this clonotype. This chain connects TRBV12-3 or TRBV12-4 to TRBJ1-1; 7 positions agree with TRBD1. V gave up 7 bases and J gave up 5 bases; unmatched junction bases: 10. The length of the CDR3 is 14 residues. The CDR3 protein is CASNLQQGGTEAFF. The DNA of the CDR3 is TGTGCCAGCAACCTTCAGCAGGGGGGGACTGAAGCTTTCTTT.

This clonotype was observed a handful of times. The rearrangement joins TRBV18 to TRBJ2-7, with 7 positions matching TRBD1. Germline V gene lookup returns CDR1 KGHSH and CDR2 LQKENI. This CDR3 has 15 amino acids. V gave up 6 bases and J gave up 4 bases; unmatched junction bases: 12. The CDR3 nucleotides read TGTGCCAGCTCCCTCGTCATGTCAGGGGGTTACGAGCAGTACTTC. Its protein product is CASSLVMSGGYEQYF.

This clonotype was picked up a small number of times. The chain has TRBV7-8 and TRBJ1-1; 7 bases match TRBD1. Germline V gene data show CDR1 as SGHVS and CDR2 as FQNEAQ. The CDR3 runs to 13 residues. The V segment lost 5 bases and the J segment 6 bases; nucleotides outside the gene matches: 6. The CDR3 DNA reads TGTGCCAGCAGCATGCGCGGACAGGCTGAAGCTTTCTTT. It translates to CASSMRGQAEAFF.

This clonotype occurred many times. The chain has TRBV5-1 and TRBJ1-3; the D gene is possibly TRBD1 (6 bases). Germline V gene lookup returns CDR1 SGHRS and CDR2 YFSETQ. V lost 5 bases and J lost 0, with 9 bases in between. The CDR3 totals 14 residues. The CDR3 protein is CASRQGNSGNTIYF. The CDR3 DNA sequence: TGCGCCAGCAGACAGGGTAACTCTGGAAACACCATATATTTT.

This clonotype was counted at least ten times. The chain joins TRBV5-5 to TRBJ2-5; D tentatively fits TRBD1 or TRBD2 (5 bases each). The length of the CDR3 is 15 residues. Germline values: CDR1 SGHKS, CDR2 YYEKEE (reference sequence). The ends were cut back, 4 bases at V and 5 bases at J, with 18 bases in the middle. The chain's CDR3 is CASSLRDLVGETQYF. The CDR3 region has the DNA TGTGCCAGCAGCCTGAGGGACCTCGTGGGGGAGACCCAGTACTTC.

This clonotype was detected only once. A read error may explain this, as a much larger clone is one base away. The genes are TRBV7-9 and TRBJ2-7; D is possibly TRBD1 (6 bases). The CDR3 length is 14 residues. Germline V gene data show CDR1 as SEHNR and CDR2 as FQNEAQ (reference sequence). Here the CDR3 DNA reads TGTGCCATCAGCTTGTTAGGACAGCCCTACGAGCAGTACGTC. This sequence encodes CAISLLGQPYEQYV.

This chain connects TRBV5-1 to TRBJ2-5, with 8 bases aligning to TRBD2. In germline, CDR1 is SGHRS, CDR2 YFSETQ. V lost 4 bases, J lost 4 bases, and 9 bases stayed unmatched. This CDR3 contains 15 residues. This chain's CDR3 is CASSAGLAARETQYF. In DNA, the CDR3 is TGCGCCAGCAGCGCAGGACTAGCTGCCCGAGAGACCCAGTACTTC.

Worth noting for this clonotype: The conserved phenylalanine or tryptophan is not found at the CDR3 terminus, so this likely reflects a read error. This chain connects TRBV9 to TRBJ1-2, with D tentatively TRBD1 (5 bases). Trimming removed 6 bases from V and 3 bases from J, with 12 bases in between. Per the germline V gene, CDR1 is SGDLS and CDR2 is YYNGEE. This CDR3 region has 13 residues. The CDR3 protein is CASTSTGYYGYTY. The DNA of the CDR3 is TGTGCCAGCACCTCCACAGGTTACTATGGCTACACCTAC.

CDR3 DNA: TGTGCCAGCCAAAGGACAGAAAATGAAAAACTGTTTTTT. Translated: CASQRTENEKLFF. This rearrangement joins TRBV18 to TRBJ1-4; the D gene is possibly TRBD1 (6 bases). V gave up 8 bases and J gave up 5 bases, with 12 bases separating them. There are 13 residues in the CDR3. Germline lookup yields CDR1 KGHSH and CDR2 LQKENI.

This clonotype was detected only once. The V gene is TRBV6-2 or TRBV6-3, the J gene TRBJ2-2, with D tentatively TRBD2 (5 bases). Trimming removed 7 bases from V and 2 bases from J, with 20 bases in between. Per the germline V gene, CDR1 is MNHEY and CDR2 is SVGEGT. This CDR3 region has 17 residues. CDR3 region: CASTKVRVDLNTGELFF. For the CDR3, the DNA is TGTGCCAGCACCAAAGTGAGGGTCGACCTAAACACCGGGGAGCTGTTTTTT.

This clonotype came up many times. V usage is TRBV10-2 and J usage is TRBJ2-3, with TRBD2 identical over 8 bases. This CDR3 comprises 13 residues. The germline gives CDR1 WSHSY, CDR2 SAAADI. The J segment lost 3 bases and the V segment lost 7 bases, leaving 3 bases of the junction unmatched. The CDR3 DNA sequence: TGCGCCAGCATGCGCGGGGGGACAGATACGCAGTATTTT. The encoded protein is CASMRGGTDTQYF.

V is TRBV20-1 and J is TRBJ2-7; perhaps TRBD1 as D (6 bases). Germline CDR1 and CDR2: DFQATT and SNEGSKA (reference sequence). The CDR3 extends over 14 amino acids. V lost 6 bases to trimming and J lost 2 bases, with 17 bases between them. This CDR3 reads CSAVGQYDPYEQYF. The CDR3, as DNA: TGCAGTGCCGTCGGACAGTACGACCCCTACGAGCAGTACTTC.